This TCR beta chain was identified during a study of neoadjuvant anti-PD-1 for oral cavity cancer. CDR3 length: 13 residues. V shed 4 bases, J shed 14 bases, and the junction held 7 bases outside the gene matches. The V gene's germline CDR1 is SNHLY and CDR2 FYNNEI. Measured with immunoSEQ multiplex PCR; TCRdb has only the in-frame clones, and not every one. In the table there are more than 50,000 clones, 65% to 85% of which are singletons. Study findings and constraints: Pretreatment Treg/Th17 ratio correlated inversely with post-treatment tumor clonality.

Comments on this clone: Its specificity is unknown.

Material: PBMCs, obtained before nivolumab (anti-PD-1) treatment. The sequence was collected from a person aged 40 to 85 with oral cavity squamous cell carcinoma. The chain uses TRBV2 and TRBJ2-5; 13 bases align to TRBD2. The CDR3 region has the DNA TGTGCCAGCAGTGCGACTAGCGGGGGGCCCTCCTACTTC. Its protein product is CASSATSGGPSYF.